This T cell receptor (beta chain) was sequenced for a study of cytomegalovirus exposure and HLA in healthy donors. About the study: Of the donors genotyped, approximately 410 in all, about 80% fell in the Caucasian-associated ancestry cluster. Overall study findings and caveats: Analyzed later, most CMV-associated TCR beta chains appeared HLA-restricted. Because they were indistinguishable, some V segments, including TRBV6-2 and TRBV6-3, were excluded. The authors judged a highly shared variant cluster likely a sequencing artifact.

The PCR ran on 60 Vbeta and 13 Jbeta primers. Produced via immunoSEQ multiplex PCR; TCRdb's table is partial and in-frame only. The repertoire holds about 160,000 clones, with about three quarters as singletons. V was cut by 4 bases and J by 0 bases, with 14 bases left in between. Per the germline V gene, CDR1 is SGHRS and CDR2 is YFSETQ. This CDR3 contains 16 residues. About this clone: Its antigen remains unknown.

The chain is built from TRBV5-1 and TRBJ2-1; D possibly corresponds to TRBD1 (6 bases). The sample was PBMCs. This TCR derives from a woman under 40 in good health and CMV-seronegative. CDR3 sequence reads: CASSIDRLSSYNEQFF. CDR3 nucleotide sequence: TGCGCCAGCAGCATAGACAGGTTGAGCTCCTACAATGAGCAGTTCTTC.